Described below is a single T cell receptor beta chain sequence and its context. The record originates from a study of CD8+CD57+ T cells in acquired aplastic anemia. TCR beta VDJ and CDR3 profiling used genomic DNA as template. TCRdb analysed the reads with MiXCR anew, one entry per CDR3 protein. The sample includes 200,000 to 250,000 distinct CDR3 sequences, under 50% of them seen just once. The CDR3 is made up of 14 amino acids. V was trimmed by 3 bases and J by 5 bases, leaving 10 bases between them. Germline V lookup: CDR1 SEHNR, CDR2 FQNEAQ (reference sequence). Selection for sequencing was limited to patients who had shown CD8+CD57+ cell expansion by flow cytometry. Every patient had severe acquired aplastic anemia.

The sequence was obtained from a human donor with aplastic anemia. The chain is built from TRBV7-9 and TRBJ1-4; D not certain. The sequenced sample was sorted CD4+, CD8+, or CD8+CD57+ T cells (not recorded which) from PBMCs. The CDR3 loop reads CASSLLGKNEKLFF. CDR3 nucleotide sequence: TGTGCCAGCAGCTTGTTGGGGAAGAATGAAAAACTGTTTTTT.